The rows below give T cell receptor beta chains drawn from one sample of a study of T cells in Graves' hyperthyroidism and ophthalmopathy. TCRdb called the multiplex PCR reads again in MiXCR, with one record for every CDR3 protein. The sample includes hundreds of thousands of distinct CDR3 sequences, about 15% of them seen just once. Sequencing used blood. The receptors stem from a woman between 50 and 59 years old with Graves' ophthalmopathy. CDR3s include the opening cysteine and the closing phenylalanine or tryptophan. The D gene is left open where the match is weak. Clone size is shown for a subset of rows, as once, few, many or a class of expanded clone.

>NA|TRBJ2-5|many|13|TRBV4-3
CASSPTQGGTQYF
TGCGCCAGCAGCCCCACACAGGGAGGGACCCAGTACTTC
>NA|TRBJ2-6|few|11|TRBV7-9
CASNGANVLTF
TGTGCCAGCAACGGGGCCAACGTCCTGACTTTC
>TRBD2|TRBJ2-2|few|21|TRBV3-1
CASSHIGGGLAGGPGTGELFF
TGTGCCAGCAGCCATATAGGAGGGGGACTAGCGGGAGGGCCGGGCACCGGGGAGCTGTTTTTT
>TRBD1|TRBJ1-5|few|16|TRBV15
CATSRNWDRGYQPQHF
TGTGCCACCAGCAGAAATTGGGACAGGGGATATCAGCCCCAGCATTTT
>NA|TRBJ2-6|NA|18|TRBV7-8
CASAEVGGVSSGANVLTF
TGTGCCAGCGCAGAAGTAGGTGGGGTGAGCTCTGGGGCCAACGTCCTGACTTTC
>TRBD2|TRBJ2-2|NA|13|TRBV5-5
CASRPAGVEELFF
TGTGCCAGCAGACCTGCGGGAGTTGAGGAGCTGTTTTTT
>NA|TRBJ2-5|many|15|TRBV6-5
CASSYSGGKQETQYF
TGTGCCAGCAGTTACTCGGGCGGAAAACAAGAGACCCAGTACTTC
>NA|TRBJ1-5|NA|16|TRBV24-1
CATSFHCGQFNQPQHF
TGTGCCACCAGCTTCCACTGCGGACAGTTCAATCAGCCCCAGCATTTT
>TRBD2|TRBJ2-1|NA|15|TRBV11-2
CASGLGLAVFNEQFF
TGTGCCAGCGGCTTAGGACTAGCGGTATTCAATGAGCAGTTCTTC
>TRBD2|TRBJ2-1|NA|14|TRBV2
CAISVRAGVDEQFF
TGTGCCATCAGTGTAAGGGCGGGAGTCGATGAGCAGTTCTTC
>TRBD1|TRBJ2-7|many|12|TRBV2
CASSEWDSEQYF
TGTGCCAGCAGTGAGTGGGACAGCGAGCAGTACTTC
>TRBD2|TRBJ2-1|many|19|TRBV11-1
CASSLALFSGRGSYNEQFF
TGTGCCAGCAGCTTAGCGCTTTTTAGCGGGAGGGGTTCCTACAATGAGCAGTTCTTC
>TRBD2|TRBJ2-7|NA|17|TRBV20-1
CSASTASGSSASYEQYF
TGCAGTGCTAGTACGGCTAGCGGGAGCTCCGCGTCTTACGAGCAGTACTTC
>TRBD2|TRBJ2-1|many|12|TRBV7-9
CASSRLAPEQFF
TGTGCCAGCAGCCGACTAGCTCCTGAGCAGTTCTTC
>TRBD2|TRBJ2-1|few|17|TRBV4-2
CASSQQLASSSYNEQFF
TGTGCCAGCAGCCAGCAACTAGCGTCGAGCTCCTACAATGAGCAGTTCTTC
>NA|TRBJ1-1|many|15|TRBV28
CASSRPHGGYTEAFF
TGTGCCAGCAGCCGTCCACACGGGGGCTACACTGAAGCTTTCTTT
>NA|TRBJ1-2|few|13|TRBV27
CASSFGINYGYTF
TGTGCCAGCAGTTTTGGGATTAACTATGGCTACACCTTC
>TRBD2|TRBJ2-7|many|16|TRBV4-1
CASSQIKAGGTYEQYF
TGCGCCAGCAGCCAAATAAAAGCGGGGGGAACCTACGAGCAGTACTTC
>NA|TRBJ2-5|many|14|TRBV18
CASSPLTGQETQYF
TGTGCCAGCTCACCACTGACCGGGCAAGAGACCCAGTACTTC
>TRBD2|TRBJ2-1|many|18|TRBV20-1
CSASSILGLAGGPNEQFF
TGCAGTGCTAGTAGTATCTTGGGACTAGCGGGAGGGCCAAATGAGCAGTTCTTC
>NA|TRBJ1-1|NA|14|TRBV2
CASSDDLGRTEAFF
TGTGCCAGCAGTGACGATTTAGGAAGAACTGAAGCTTTCTTT
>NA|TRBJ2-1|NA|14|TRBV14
CASSQNGMAREQFF
TGTGCCAGCAGCCAAAACGGGATGGCGCGCGAGCAGTTCTTC
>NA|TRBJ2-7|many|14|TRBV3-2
CASSQDPVNYEQYF
TGTGCCAGCAGCCAAGACCCTGTCAACTACGAGCAGTACTTC
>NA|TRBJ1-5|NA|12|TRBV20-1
CSVDIRNQPQHF
TGCAGTGTCGACATACGAAATCAGCCCCAGCATTTT
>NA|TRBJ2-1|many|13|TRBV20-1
CSATGRVYNEQFF
TGCAGTGCTACAGGACGCGTCTACAATGAGCAGTTCTTC
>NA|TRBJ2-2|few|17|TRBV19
CASSFPQGTGNTGELFF
TGTGCCAGTAGTTTCCCTCAGGGGACGGGCAACACCGGGGAGCTGTTTTTT
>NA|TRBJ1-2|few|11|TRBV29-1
CSVELSYGYTF
TGCAGCGTTGAATTGAGCTATGGCTACACCTTC
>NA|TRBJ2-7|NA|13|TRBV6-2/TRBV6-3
CASSEGTSREQYF
TGTGCCAGCAGTGAAGGGACCTCGAGGGAGCAGTACTTC
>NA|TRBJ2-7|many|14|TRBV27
CASSSIRQSYEQYF
TGTGCCAGCAGTTCGATTCGACAGTCCTACGAGCAGTACTTC
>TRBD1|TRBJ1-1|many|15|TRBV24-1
CATSDKTGGITEAFF
TGTGCCACCAGTGATAAGACAGGGGGCATCACTGAAGCTTTCTTT
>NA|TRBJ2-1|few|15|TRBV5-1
CASSLGWGAGNEQFF
TGCGCCAGCAGCTTGGGGTGGGGGGCTGGCAATGAGCAGTTCTTC
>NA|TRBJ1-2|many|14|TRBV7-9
CASSLHRATGGYTF
TGTGCCAGCAGCTTACACCGGGCAACGGGCGGCTACACCTTC
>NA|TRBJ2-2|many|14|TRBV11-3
CASSFPGDTGELFF
TGTGCCAGCAGCTTCCCAGGGGACACCGGGGAGCTGTTTTTT
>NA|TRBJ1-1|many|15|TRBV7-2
CASSRPGLGTPEAFF
TGTGCCAGCAGCCGGCCGGGTCTAGGAACCCCTGAAGCTTTCTTT
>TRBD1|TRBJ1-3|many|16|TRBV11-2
CASSLTQGGSGNTIYF
TGTGCCAGCAGCCTAACTCAGGGGGGTTCTGGAAACACCATATATTTT
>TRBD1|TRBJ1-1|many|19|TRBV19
CASSMRSWGQDIMNTEAFF
TGTGCCAGTAGTATGCGCTCTTGGGGACAGGACATCATGAACACTGAAGCTTTCTTT
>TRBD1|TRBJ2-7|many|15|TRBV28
CASSSFRDRAYEQYF
TGTGCCAGCAGTTCCTTCCGGGACAGGGCGTACGAGCAGTACTTC
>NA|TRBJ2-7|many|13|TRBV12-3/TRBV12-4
CASSVSPSVGQYF
TGTGCCAGCAGTGTATCCCCCTCCGTAGGGCAGTACTTC
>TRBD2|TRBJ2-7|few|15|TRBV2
CASSGTSGTSYEQYF
TGTGCCAGCAGTGGGACTAGCGGAACCTCCTACGAGCAGTACTTC
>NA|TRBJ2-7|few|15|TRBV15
CATSALRRGAYEQYF
TGTGCCACCAGCGCCCTAAGGAGGGGGGCCTACGAGCAGTACTTC
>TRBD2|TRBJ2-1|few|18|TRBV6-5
CASSYSTSGRAIYNEQFF
TGTGCCAGCAGTTACTCGACTAGCGGGAGGGCCATCTACAATGAGCAGTTCTTC
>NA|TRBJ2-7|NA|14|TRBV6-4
CASSSSRVSDEQYF
TGTGCCAGCAGTTCCTCTAGGGTATCCGACGAGCAGTACTTC